The rows below give T cell receptor beta chains drawn from one sample of a study of vaccination effects on CD4 cells after COVID-19. The method was immunoSEQ multiplex PCR; TCRdb's version includes in-frame clones alone and lacks a portion of them. Altogether 63,000 or so clones are present, more than 65% being singletons, with the ten largest covering over 4.5%. No antigens are known for them. The sequenced sample was CD4+ T cells from PBMCs cultured with HIV peptides, obtained before COVID-19 vaccination. The source is a human donor who had a prior SARS-CoV-2 infection. Both conserved end residues are part of each CDR3. The D gene is left open where the match is weak. Clone size appears in some rows only: once, few, many, or a class for an expanded clone.

clone_size: -; cdr3_length: 14; j_call: TRBJ2-1; v_call: TRBV11-1; d_call: TRBD2; cdr3_aa: CASSLGGSYNEQFF; cdr3_nt: TGTGCCAGCAGCTTGGGCGGGAGCTACAATGAGCAGTTCTTC
clone_size: -; cdr3_length: 13; j_call: TRBJ2-7; v_call: TRBV6-5; d_call: -; cdr3_aa: CASSKRYPYEQYF; cdr3_nt: TGTGCCAGCAGTAAACGATACCCCTACGAGCAGTACTTC
clone_size: -; cdr3_length: 11; j_call: TRBJ2-3; v_call: TRBV12-3/TRBV12-4; d_call: -; cdr3_aa: CASSLGDTQYF; cdr3_nt: TGTGCCAGCAGTTTAGGAGATACGCAGTATTTT
clone_size: -; cdr3_length: 13; j_call: TRBJ2-5; v_call: TRBV18; d_call: -; cdr3_aa: CASSPNWKETQYF; cdr3_nt: TGTGCCAGCTCACCGAATTGGAAAGAGACCCAGTACTTC
clone_size: few; cdr3_length: 14; j_call: TRBJ1-6; v_call: TRBV4-2; d_call: -; cdr3_aa: CASSQDYRNSPLHF; cdr3_nt: TGTGCCAGCAGCCAAGATTACAGAAATTCACCCCTCCACTTT
clone_size: -; cdr3_length: 14; j_call: TRBJ2-3; v_call: TRBV2; d_call: TRBD2; cdr3_aa: CASRWTSGTDTQYF; cdr3_nt: TGTGCCAGCCGTTGGACTAGCGGGACAGATACGCAGTATTTT
clone_size: -; cdr3_length: 17; j_call: TRBJ2-7; v_call: TRBV9; d_call: TRBD2; cdr3_aa: CASSVGRGRATDYEQYF; cdr3_nt: TGTGCCAGCAGCGTAGGGCGCGGGAGGGCGACGGACTACGAGCAGTACTTC
clone_size: -; cdr3_length: 15; j_call: TRBJ2-5; v_call: TRBV5-1; d_call: TRBD2; cdr3_aa: CASSWGNSGGETQYF; cdr3_nt: TGCGCCAGCAGCTGGGGGAATAGCGGGGGTGAGACCCAGTACTTC
clone_size: -; cdr3_length: 18; j_call: TRBJ2-1; v_call: TRBV14; d_call: TRBD2; cdr3_aa: CASSQDPWTSGRWNEQFF; cdr3_nt: TGTGCCAGCAGCCAAGATCCCTGGACTAGCGGGAGATGGAATGAGCAGTTCTTC
clone_size: -; cdr3_length: 14; j_call: TRBJ1-3; v_call: TRBV2; d_call: -; cdr3_aa: CASIGVRSGNTIYF; cdr3_nt: TGTGCCAGCATTGGGGTACGTTCTGGAAACACCATATATTTT
clone_size: -; cdr3_length: 17; j_call: TRBJ1-2; v_call: TRBV4-2; d_call: -; cdr3_aa: CASSRLSAESSNYGYTF; cdr3_nt: TGTGCCAGCAGCCGATTAAGCGCAGAATCTTCTAACTATGGCTACACCTTC
clone_size: -; cdr3_length: 14; j_call: TRBJ2-5; v_call: TRBV24-1; d_call: TRBD2; cdr3_aa: CATSDVAGQETQYF; cdr3_nt: TGTGCCACCAGTGACGTAGCGGGGCAAGAGACCCAGTACTTC
clone_size: -; cdr3_length: 14; j_call: TRBJ2-3; v_call: TRBV5-1; d_call: -; cdr3_aa: CASSFGTLADTQYF; cdr3_nt: TGCGCCAGCAGCTTCGGGACCCTAGCAGATACGCAGTATTTT
clone_size: few; cdr3_length: 15; j_call: TRBJ2-7; v_call: TRBV2; d_call: TRBD2; cdr3_aa: CASGGLAGLFYEQYF; cdr3_nt: TGTGCCAGCGGGGGACTAGCGGGCTTATTTTACGAGCAGTACTTC
clone_size: once; cdr3_length: 17; j_call: TRBJ1-4; v_call: TRBV5-4; d_call: TRBD1; cdr3_aa: CASSASPQGQGLEKLFF; cdr3_nt: TGTGCCAGCAGCGCCTCCCCCCAAGGACAGGGTTTAGAAAAACTGTTTTTT
clone_size: few; cdr3_length: 16; j_call: TRBJ2-2; v_call: TRBV7-9; d_call: -; cdr3_aa: CASSVTVSPNTGELFF; cdr3_nt: TGTGCCAGCAGCGTCACAGTCTCCCCTAACACCGGGGAGCTGTTTTTT
clone_size: few; cdr3_length: 18; j_call: TRBJ2-2; v_call: TRBV5-6; d_call: TRBD2; cdr3_aa: CASSLSYLAGEITGELFF; cdr3_nt: TGTGCCAGCAGCTTATCCTATCTAGCGGGGGAAATCACCGGGGAGCTGTTTTTT
clone_size: few; cdr3_length: 15; j_call: TRBJ2-5; v_call: TRBV30; d_call: TRBD1; cdr3_aa: CAWSSGQGHAETQYF; cdr3_nt: TGTGCCTGGAGTTCAGGACAGGGCCATGCAGAGACCCAGTACTTC
clone_size: -; cdr3_length: 20; j_call: TRBJ2-3; v_call: TRBV5-1; d_call: TRBD2; cdr3_aa: CASSPGTAGGLAGAPDTQYF; cdr3_nt: TGCGCCAGCAGCCCCGGGACAGCTGGGGGACTAGCGGGGGCCCCAGATACGCAGTATTTT
clone_size: -; cdr3_length: 13; j_call: TRBJ2-1; v_call: TRBV7-2; d_call: TRBD2; cdr3_aa: CASSGPQRGEQFF; cdr3_nt: TGTGCCAGCAGCGGACCCCAGCGGGGGGAGCAGTTCTTC
clone_size: -; cdr3_length: 16; j_call: TRBJ2-7; v_call: TRBV21-1; d_call: -; cdr3_aa: CASSKRPVQGADEQYF; cdr3_nt: TGTGCCAGCAGCAAAAGACCAGTACAGGGGGCCGACGAGCAGTACTTC
clone_size: once; cdr3_length: 13; j_call: TRBJ2-4; v_call: TRBV12-5; d_call: -; cdr3_aa: CASGADRQNIQYF; cdr3_nt: TGTGCTAGTGGCGCCGACAGGCAAAACATTCAGTACTTC
clone_size: -; cdr3_length: 17; j_call: TRBJ1-2; v_call: TRBV5-6; d_call: -; cdr3_aa: CASTPGVRNNYNYGYTF; cdr3_nt: TGTGCCAGCACCCCTGGAGTCCGGAACAACTATAACTATGGCTACACCTTC
clone_size: -; cdr3_length: 16; j_call: TRBJ2-1; v_call: TRBV12-5; d_call: -; cdr3_aa: CASGSPSGISTNEQFF; cdr3_nt: TGTGCTAGTGGTTCCCCGTCAGGGATCTCGACCAATGAGCAGTTCTTC
clone_size: -; cdr3_length: 14; j_call: TRBJ2-1; v_call: TRBV10-3; d_call: -; cdr3_aa: CAISSPYYSNEQFF; cdr3_nt: TGTGCCATCAGCTCACCCTATTACTCCAATGAGCAGTTCTTC
clone_size: few; cdr3_length: 13; j_call: TRBJ2-3; v_call: TRBV3-1/TRBV3-2; d_call: -; cdr3_aa: CASSQEGADTQYF; cdr3_nt: TGTGCCAGCAGCCAAGAGGGGGCAGATACGCAGTATTTT
clone_size: once; cdr3_length: 11; j_call: TRBJ2-7; v_call: TRBV3-1/TRBV3-2; d_call: -; cdr3_aa: CASRWGNEQYF; cdr3_nt: TGTGCCAGCAGATGGGGCAACGAGCAGTACTTC
clone_size: medium-sized; cdr3_length: 18; j_call: TRBJ1-3; v_call: TRBV18; d_call: TRBD1; cdr3_aa: CASSRGTGEGSSGNTIYF; cdr3_nt: TGTGCCAGCTCACGGGGGACAGGGGAAGGCTCCTCTGGAAACACCATATATTTT
clone_size: -; cdr3_length: 16; j_call: TRBJ1-1; v_call: TRBV15; d_call: -; cdr3_aa: CATSREAAGMNTEAFF; cdr3_nt: TGTGCCACCAGCAGAGAGGCAGCGGGTATGAACACTGAAGCTTTCTTT
clone_size: -; cdr3_length: 18; j_call: TRBJ2-6; v_call: TRBV19; d_call: TRBD2; cdr3_aa: CASRSVTSGRLGANVLTF; cdr3_nt: TGTGCCAGTAGATCGGTGACTAGCGGGAGGCTTGGGGCCAACGTCCTGACTTTC
clone_size: few; cdr3_length: 13; j_call: TRBJ2-7; v_call: TRBV27; d_call: -; cdr3_aa: CASRAGDYYEQYF; cdr3_nt: TGTGCCAGCAGGGCAGGTGACTACTACGAGCAGTACTTC
clone_size: -; cdr3_length: 14; j_call: TRBJ1-6; v_call: TRBV2; d_call: -; cdr3_aa: CASTRAPHNSPLHF; cdr3_nt: TGTGCCAGCACCCGAGCCCCTCATAATTCACCCCTCCACTTT
clone_size: -; cdr3_length: 15; j_call: TRBJ1-3; v_call: TRBV19; d_call: TRBD1; cdr3_aa: CASSKGQLSGNTIYF; cdr3_nt: TGTGCCAGTAGTAAGGGACAGCTCTCTGGAAACACCATATATTTT
clone_size: -; cdr3_length: 13; j_call: TRBJ1-2; v_call: TRBV6-5; d_call: -; cdr3_aa: CASRPFREYGYTF; cdr3_nt: TGTGCCAGCAGACCCTTTAGAGAATATGGCTACACCTTC
clone_size: -; cdr3_length: 21; j_call: TRBJ2-3; v_call: TRBV3-1/TRBV3-2; d_call: TRBD2; cdr3_aa: CASSQDRGPQISGRALDTQYF; cdr3_nt: TGTGCCAGCAGCCAAGATAGGGGTCCACAGATTAGCGGGAGGGCCTTAGATACGCAGTATTTT
clone_size: -; cdr3_length: 14; j_call: TRBJ1-1; v_call: TRBV7-2; d_call: -; cdr3_aa: CASSQKRLIAEAFF; cdr3_nt: TGTGCCAGCAGCCAAAAAAGACTTATCGCTGAAGCTTTCTTT
clone_size: few; cdr3_length: 16; j_call: TRBJ2-2; v_call: TRBV5-6; d_call: -; cdr3_aa: CASSFSPGLTTGELFF; cdr3_nt: TGTGCCAGCAGCTTTTCGCCAGGGTTAACCACCGGGGAGCTGTTTTTT
clone_size: -; cdr3_length: 13; j_call: TRBJ2-5; v_call: TRBV14; d_call: -; cdr3_aa: CASSPGRQETQYF; cdr3_nt: TGTGCCAGCAGCCCCGGGCGACAAGAGACCCAGTACTTC
clone_size: -; cdr3_length: 19; j_call: TRBJ2-3; v_call: TRBV11-3; d_call: TRBD1; cdr3_aa: CASSSWWELRDRPTDTQYF; cdr3_nt: TGTGCCAGCAGCTCGTGGTGGGAACTACGGGACAGACCCACAGATACGCAGTATTTT
clone_size: -; cdr3_length: 15; j_call: TRBJ1-1; v_call: TRBV4-3; d_call: TRBD1; cdr3_aa: CASSRTGGMDTEAFF; cdr3_nt: TGCGCCAGCAGCCGTACAGGGGGCATGGACACTGAAGCTTTCTTT
clone_size: -; cdr3_length: 13; j_call: TRBJ1-4; v_call: TRBV2; d_call: TRBD1; cdr3_aa: CASSGTGDEKLFF; cdr3_nt: TGTGCCAGCAGTGGGACAGGGGATGAAAAACTGTTTTTT
clone_size: -; cdr3_length: 17; j_call: TRBJ2-3; v_call: TRBV3-1/TRBV3-2; d_call: TRBD1; cdr3_aa: CASSQDVGDRATDTQYF; cdr3_nt: TGTGCCAGCAGCCAAGACGTTGGGGACAGGGCCACAGATACGCAGTATTTT
clone_size: -; cdr3_length: 15; j_call: TRBJ2-5; v_call: TRBV13; d_call: TRBD2; cdr3_aa: CASRIAGAGAETQYF; cdr3_nt: TGTGCCAGCAGAATAGCGGGAGCGGGGGCAGAGACCCAGTACTTC
clone_size: -; cdr3_length: 15; j_call: TRBJ2-1; v_call: TRBV5-1; d_call: TRBD1; cdr3_aa: CASSSKTGLADEQFF; cdr3_nt: TGCGCCAGCAGCTCAAAGACAGGGCTGGCGGATGAGCAGTTCTTC
clone_size: -; cdr3_length: 14; j_call: TRBJ2-3; v_call: TRBV28; d_call: -; cdr3_aa: CARRRGWSTDTQYF; cdr3_nt: TGTGCCAGGAGAAGGGGCTGGTCCACAGATACGCAGTATTTT
clone_size: -; cdr3_length: 16; j_call: TRBJ2-7; v_call: TRBV21-1; d_call: -; cdr3_aa: CASSNGTLRIYYEQYF; cdr3_nt: TGTGCCAGCAGCAACGGGACACTGAGAATTTACTACGAGCAGTACTTC
clone_size: -; cdr3_length: 15; j_call: TRBJ2-7; v_call: TRBV3-1/TRBV3-2; d_call: TRBD1; cdr3_aa: CASSHPWTGDYEQYF; cdr3_nt: TGTGCCAGCAGCCATCCTTGGACAGGGGACTACGAGCAGTACTTC
clone_size: few; cdr3_length: 16; j_call: TRBJ1-1; v_call: TRBV4-1; d_call: -; cdr3_aa: CASSQGSGAWSTEAFF; cdr3_nt: TGCGCCAGCAGCCAAGGGTCAGGGGCTTGGAGCACTGAAGCTTTCTTT